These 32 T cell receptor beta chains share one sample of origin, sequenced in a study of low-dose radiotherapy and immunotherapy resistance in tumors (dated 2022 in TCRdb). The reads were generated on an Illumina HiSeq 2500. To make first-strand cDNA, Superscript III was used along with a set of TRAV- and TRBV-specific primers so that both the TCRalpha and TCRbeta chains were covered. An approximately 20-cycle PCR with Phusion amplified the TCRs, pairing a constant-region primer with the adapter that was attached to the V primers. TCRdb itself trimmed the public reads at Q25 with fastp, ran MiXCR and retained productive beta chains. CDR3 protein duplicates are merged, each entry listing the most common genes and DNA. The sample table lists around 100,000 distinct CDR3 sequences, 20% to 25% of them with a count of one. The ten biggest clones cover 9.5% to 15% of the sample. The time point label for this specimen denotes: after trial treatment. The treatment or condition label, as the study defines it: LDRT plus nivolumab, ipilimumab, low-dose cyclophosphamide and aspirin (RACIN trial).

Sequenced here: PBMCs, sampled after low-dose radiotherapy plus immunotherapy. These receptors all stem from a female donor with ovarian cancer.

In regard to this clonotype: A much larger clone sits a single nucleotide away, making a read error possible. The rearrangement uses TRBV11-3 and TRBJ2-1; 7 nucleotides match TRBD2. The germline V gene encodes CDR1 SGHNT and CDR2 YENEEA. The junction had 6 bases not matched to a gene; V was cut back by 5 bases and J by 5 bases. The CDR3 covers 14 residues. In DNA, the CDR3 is TGTGCCAGCAGCATTGAACTAGCGAACAATGAGCAGTTCTTC. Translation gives CASSIELANNEQFF. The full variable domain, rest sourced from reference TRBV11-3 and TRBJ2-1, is EAGVVQSPRYKIIEKKQPVAFWCNPISGHNTLYWYLQNLGQGPELLIRYENEEAVDDSQLPKDRFSAERLKGVDSTLKIQPAELGDSAVYLCASSIELANNEQFFGPGTRLTVL.

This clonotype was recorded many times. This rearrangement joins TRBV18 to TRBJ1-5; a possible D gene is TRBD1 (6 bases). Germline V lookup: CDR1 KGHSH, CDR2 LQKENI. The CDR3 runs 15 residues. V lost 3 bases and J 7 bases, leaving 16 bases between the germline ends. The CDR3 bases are TGTGCCAGCTCACCTCCGAACAGGGACGAACAGCCCCAGCATTTT. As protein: CASSPPNRDEQPQHF.

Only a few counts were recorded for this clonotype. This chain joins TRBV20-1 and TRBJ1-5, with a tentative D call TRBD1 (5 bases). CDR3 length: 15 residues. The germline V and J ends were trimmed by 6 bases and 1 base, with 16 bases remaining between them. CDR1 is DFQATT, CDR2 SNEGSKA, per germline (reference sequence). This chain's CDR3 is CSAKGREGSNQPQHF. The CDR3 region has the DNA TGCAGTGCGAAGGGGAGGGAGGGGAGCAATCAGCCCCAGCATTTT.

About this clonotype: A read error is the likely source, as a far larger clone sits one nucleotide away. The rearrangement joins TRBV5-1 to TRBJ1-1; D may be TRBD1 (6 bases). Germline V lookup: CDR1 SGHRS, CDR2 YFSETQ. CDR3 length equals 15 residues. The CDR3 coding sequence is TGTGCCAGCAGCTTGGGGGGGCCGGCGGACACTGAAGCTTTCTTT. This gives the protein CASSLGGPADTEAFF.

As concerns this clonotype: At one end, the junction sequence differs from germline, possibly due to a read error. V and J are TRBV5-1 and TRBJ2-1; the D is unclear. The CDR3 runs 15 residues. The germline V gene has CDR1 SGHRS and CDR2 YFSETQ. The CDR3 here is CAISPRSSIYNEQFF. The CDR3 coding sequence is TGCGCCATCAGCCCACGCTCCTCCATATACAATGAGCAGTTCTTT.

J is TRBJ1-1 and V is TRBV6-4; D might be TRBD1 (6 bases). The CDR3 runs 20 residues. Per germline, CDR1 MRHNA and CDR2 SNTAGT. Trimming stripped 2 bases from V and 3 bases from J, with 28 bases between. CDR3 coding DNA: TGTGCCAGCAGTGACCGGGGGTACAGGGCCTGCGTGGAAATGGACACTGAAGCTTTCTTT. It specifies CASSDRGYRACVEMDTEAFF.

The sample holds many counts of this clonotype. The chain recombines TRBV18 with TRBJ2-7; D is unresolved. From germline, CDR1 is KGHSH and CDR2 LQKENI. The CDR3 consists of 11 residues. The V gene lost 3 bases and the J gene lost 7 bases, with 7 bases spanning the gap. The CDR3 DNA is TGTGCCAGCTCACCCTCGAGGGAGCAGTACTTC. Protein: CASSPSREQYF.

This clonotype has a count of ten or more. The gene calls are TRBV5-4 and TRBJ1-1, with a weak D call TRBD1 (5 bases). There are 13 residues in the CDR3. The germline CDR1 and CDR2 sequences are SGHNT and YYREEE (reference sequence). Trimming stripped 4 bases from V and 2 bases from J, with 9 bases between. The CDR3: CASSGGVNTEAFF. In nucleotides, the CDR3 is TGTGCCAGCAGCGGAGGGGTAAACACTGAAGCTTTCTTT.

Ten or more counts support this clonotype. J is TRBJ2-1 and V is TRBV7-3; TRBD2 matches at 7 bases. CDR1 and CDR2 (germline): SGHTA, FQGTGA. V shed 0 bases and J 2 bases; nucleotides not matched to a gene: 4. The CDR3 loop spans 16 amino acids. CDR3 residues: CASSLTASGTYNEQFF. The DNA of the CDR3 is TGTGCCAGCAGCTTAACAGCTAGCGGAACCTACAATGAGCAGTTCTTC. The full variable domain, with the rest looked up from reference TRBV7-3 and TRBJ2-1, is GAGVSQTPSNKVTEKGKYVELRCDPISGHTALYWYRQSLGQGPEFLIYFQGTGAADDSGLPNDRFFAVRPEGSVSTLKIQRTERGDSAVYLCASSLTASGTYNEQFFGPGTRLTVL.

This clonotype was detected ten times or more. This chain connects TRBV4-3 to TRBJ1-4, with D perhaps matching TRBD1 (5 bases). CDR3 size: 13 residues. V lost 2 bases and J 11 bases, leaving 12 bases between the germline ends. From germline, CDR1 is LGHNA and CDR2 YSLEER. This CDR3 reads CASSQYQGDKLFF. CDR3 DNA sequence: TGCGCCAGCAGCCAATACCAGGGAGATAAACTGTTTTTT.

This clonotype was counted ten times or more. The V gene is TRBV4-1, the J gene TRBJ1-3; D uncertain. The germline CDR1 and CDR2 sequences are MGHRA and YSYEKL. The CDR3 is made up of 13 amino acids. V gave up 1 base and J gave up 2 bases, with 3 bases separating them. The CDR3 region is CASSQGPGNTIYF. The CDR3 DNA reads TGCGCCAGCAGCCAAGGGCCTGGAAACACCATATATTTT.

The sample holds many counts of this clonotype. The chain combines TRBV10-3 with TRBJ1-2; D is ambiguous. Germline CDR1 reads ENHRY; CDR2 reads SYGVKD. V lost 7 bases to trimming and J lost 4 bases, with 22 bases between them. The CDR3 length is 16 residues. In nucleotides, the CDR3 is TGTGCCATCAACCCCGGCGCAGGCCGGGGAGGCTATGGCTACACCTTC. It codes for CAINPGAGRGGYGYTF.

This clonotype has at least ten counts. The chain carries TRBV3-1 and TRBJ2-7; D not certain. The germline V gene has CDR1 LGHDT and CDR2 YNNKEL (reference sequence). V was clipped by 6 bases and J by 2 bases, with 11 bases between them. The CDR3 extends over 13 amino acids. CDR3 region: CASSPGPTYEQYF. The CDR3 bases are TGTGCCAGCAGTCCCGGTCCAACCTACGAGCAGTACTTC.

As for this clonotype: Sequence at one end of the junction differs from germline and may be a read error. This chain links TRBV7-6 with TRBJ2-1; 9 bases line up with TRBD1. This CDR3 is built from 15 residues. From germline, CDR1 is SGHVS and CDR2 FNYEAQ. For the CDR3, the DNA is TGTGCTAGCAGCCGGGACAGGGACTCCTACAATGAGCAGTTCTTC. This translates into CASSRDRDSYNEQFF.

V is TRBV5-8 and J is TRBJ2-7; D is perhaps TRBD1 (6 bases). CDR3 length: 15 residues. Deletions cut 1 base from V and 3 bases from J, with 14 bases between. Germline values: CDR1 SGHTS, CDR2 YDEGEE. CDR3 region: CASSLPGTPVYEQYF. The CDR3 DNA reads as TGTGCCAGCAGCTTGCCCGGGACACCAGTCTACGAGCAGTACTTC.

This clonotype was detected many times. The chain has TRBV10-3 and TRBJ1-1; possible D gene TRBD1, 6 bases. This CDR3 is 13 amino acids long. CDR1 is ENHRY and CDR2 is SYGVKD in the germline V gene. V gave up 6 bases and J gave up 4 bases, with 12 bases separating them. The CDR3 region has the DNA TGTGCCATCAGCCCACAGGGTTTCACTGAAGCTTTCTTT. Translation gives CAISPQGFTEAFF.

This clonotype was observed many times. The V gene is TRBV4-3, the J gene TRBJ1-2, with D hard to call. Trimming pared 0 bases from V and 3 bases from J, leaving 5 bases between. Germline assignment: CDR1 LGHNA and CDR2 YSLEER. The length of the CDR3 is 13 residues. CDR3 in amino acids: CASSQDEDYGYTF. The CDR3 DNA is TGCGCCAGCAGCCAAGATGAGGACTATGGCTACACCTTC.

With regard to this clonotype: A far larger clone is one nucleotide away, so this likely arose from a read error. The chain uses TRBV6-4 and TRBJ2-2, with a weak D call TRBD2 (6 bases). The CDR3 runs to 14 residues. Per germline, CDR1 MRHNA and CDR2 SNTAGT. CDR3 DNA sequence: TGTGCCAGCAGTTACTCGACGGGGGTTAAGGACCTGTTTTTT. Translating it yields CASSYSTGVKDLFF.

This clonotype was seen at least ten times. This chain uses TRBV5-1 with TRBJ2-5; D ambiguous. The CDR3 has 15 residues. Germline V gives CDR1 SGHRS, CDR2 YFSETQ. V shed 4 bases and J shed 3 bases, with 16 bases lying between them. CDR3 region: CASSQTSRLEETQYF. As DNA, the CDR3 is TGCGCCAGCAGCCAGACGTCCAGGTTAGAAGAGACCCAGTACTTC.

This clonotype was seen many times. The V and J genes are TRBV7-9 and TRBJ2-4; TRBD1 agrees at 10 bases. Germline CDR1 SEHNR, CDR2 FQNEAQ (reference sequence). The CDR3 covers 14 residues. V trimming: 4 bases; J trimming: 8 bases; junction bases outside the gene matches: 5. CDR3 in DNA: TGTGCCAGCAGCTACCGGGACAGGGGAGACATTCAGTACTTC. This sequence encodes CASSYRDRGDIQYF.

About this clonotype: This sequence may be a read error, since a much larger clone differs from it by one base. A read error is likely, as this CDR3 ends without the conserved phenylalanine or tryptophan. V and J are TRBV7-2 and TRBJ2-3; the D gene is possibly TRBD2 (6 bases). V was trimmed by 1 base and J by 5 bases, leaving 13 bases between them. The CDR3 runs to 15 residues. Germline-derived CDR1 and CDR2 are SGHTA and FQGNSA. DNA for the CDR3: TGTGCCAGCAGCTTAGACAGGAGGGCCTTAGATACGCAGTATTTA. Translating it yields CASSLDRRALDTQYL.

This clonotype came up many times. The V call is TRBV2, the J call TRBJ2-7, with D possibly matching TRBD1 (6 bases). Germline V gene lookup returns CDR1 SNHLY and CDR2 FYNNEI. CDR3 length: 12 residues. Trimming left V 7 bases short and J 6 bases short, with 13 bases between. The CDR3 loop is CASKVDRSEQYF. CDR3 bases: TGTGCCAGCAAAGTAGACAGGTCCGAGCAGTACTTC.

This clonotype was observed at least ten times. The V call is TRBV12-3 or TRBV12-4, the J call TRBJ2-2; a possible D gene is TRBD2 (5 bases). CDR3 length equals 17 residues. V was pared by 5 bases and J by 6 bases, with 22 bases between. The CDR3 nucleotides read TGTGCCAGCAGTGGGTGGGAGATTATTCCCCCCCCCGGGGAGCTGTTTTTT. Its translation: CASSGWEIIPPPGELFF.

The CDR3 loop reads CASSEFGWSRGEQYF. Here the CDR3 DNA reads TGTGCCAGCAGTGAATTTGGATGGAGCCGAGGGGAGCAGTACTTC. The chain combines TRBV6-5 with TRBJ2-7; a weak D match, TRBD2 (5 bases). Germline lookup yields CDR1 MNHEY and CDR2 SVGAGI. Trimming removed 5 bases at V and 7 bases at J, with 21 bases between. The CDR3 is 15 amino acids.

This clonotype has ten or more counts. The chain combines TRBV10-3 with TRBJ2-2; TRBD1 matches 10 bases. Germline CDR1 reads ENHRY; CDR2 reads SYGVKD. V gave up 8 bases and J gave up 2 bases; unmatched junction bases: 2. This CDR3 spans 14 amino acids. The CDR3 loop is CAIGQGGNTGELFF. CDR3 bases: TGTGCCATCGGACAGGGGGGAAACACCGGGGAGCTGTTTTTT.

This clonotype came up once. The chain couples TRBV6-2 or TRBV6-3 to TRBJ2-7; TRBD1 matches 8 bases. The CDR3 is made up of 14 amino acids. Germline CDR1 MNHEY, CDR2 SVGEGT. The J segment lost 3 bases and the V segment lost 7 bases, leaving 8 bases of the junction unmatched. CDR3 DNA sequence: TGTGCCAGCAAACCTGACAGGGGAGGCTACGAGCAGTACTTC. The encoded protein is CASKPDRGGYEQYF.

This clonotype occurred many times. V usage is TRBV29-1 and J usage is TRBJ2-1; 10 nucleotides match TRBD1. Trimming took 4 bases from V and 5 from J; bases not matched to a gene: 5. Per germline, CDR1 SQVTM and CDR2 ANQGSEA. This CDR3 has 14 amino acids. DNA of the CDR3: TGCAGCGTTGCCGGGACAGGGGTGAACAATGAGCAGTTCTTC. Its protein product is CSVAGTGVNNEQFF.

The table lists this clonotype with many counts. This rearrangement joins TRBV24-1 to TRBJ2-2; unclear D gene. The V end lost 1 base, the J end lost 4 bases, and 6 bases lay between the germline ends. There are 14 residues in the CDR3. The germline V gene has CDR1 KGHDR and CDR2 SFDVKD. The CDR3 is CATSDFTSTGELFF. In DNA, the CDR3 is TGTGCCACCAGTGATTTCACAAGCACCGGGGAGCTGTTTTTT.

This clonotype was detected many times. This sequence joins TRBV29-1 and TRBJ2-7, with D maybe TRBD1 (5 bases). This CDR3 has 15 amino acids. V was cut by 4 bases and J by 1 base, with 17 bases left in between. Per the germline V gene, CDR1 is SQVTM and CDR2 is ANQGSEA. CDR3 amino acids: CSVALRKGVSYEQYF. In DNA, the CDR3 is TGCAGCGTTGCTTTAAGGAAAGGGGTATCCTACGAGCAGTACTTC.

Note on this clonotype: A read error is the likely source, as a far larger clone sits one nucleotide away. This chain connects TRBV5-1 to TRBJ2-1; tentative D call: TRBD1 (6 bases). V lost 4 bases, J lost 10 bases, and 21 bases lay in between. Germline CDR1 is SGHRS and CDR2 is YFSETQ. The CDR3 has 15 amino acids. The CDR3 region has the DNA TGCGCCAGCAGCCTGGCGGGTCAGGGGATCTACGAGCAGTTCTTC. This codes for CASSLAGQGIYEQFF.

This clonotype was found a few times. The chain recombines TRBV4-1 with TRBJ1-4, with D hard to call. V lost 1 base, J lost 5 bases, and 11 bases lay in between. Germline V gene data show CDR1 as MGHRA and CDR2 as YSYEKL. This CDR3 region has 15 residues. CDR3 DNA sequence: TGCGCCAGCAGCCAAGGGGGTGCCTCAAATGAAAAACTGTTTTTT. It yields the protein CASSQGGASNEKLFF.

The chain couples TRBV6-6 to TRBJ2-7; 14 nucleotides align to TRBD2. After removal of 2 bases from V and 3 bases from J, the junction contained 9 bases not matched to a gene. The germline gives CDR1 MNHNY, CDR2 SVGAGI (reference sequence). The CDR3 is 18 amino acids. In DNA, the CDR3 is TGTGCCAGCAGTTACCGAGCGACTAGCGGGAGGGGGGGCTACGAGCAGTACTTC. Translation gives CASSYRATSGRGGYEQYF.